This T cell receptor beta chain was documented in a study of early T cells in non-severe SARS-CoV-2 infection. Attached unique molecular identifiers marked individual cDNA molecules. TCRdb itself ran the 5' RACE reads through MiXCR, one entry per CDR3 protein. The sample shows tens of thousands of distinct CDR3 sequences, less than 15% of them seen only once. This clonotype has at least ten counts. V was cut by 6 bases and J by 5 bases, with 20 bases left in between. Germline loops: CDR1 DFQATT, CDR2 SNEGSKA (reference sequence). This CDR3 is built from 16 residues. This chain uses TRBV20-1 with TRBJ1-6; no reliable D call. The origin of this receptor is an adult who was a healthcare worker with PCR-confirmed SARS-CoV-2 infection or an uninfected control (not recorded which). The sample was whole blood. The CDR3 protein is CSAADLGGGNNSPLHF. In DNA, the CDR3 is TGCAGTGCGGCGGACCTCGGAGGTGGAAATAATTCACCCCTCCACTTT.